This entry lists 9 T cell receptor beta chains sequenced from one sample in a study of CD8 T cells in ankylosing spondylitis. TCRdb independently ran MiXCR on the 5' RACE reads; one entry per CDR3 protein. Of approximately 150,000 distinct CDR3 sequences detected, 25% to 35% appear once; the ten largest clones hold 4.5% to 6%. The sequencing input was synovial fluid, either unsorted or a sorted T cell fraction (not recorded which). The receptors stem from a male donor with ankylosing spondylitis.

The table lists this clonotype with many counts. The CDR3 sequence is CATSHITRQYF. The CDR3 region has the DNA TGTGCCACCAGCCACATTACGAGGCAGTACTTC. The V and J genes are TRBV28 and TRBJ2-7; D unclear. The CDR3 is made up of 11 amino acids. The germline V gene has CDR1 MDHEN and CDR2 SYDVKM. V lost 10 bases, J lost 9 bases, and 16 bases lay in between.

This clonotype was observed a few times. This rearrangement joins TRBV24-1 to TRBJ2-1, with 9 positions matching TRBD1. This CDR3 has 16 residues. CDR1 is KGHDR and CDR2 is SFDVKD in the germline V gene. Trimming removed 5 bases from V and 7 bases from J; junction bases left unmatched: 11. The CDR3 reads CATSVTGTGLQNEQFF. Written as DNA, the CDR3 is TGTGCCACCAGTGTAACCGGGACAGGGCTTCAAAATGAGCAGTTCTTC.

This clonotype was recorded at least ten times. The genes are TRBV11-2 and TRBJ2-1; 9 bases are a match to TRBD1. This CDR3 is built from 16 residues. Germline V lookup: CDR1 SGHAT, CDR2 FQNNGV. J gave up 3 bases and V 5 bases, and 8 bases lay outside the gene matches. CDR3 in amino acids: CASSQKAGQGYNEQFF. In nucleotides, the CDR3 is TGTGCCAGCAGCCAAAAGGCGGGACAGGGCTACAATGAGCAGTTCTTC.

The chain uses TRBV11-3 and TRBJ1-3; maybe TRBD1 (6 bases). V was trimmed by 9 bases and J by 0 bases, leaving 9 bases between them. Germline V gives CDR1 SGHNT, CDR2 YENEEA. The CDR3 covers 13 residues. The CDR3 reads CASSTGSGNTIYF. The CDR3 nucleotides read TGTGCCAGTTCGACAGGCTCTGGAAACACCATATATTTT.

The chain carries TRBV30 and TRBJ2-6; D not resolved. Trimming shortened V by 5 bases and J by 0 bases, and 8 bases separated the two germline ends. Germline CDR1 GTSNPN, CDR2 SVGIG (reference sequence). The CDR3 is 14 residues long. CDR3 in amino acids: CAWEVGSGANVLTF. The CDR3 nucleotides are TGTGCCTGGGAAGTAGGCTCTGGGGCCAACGTCCTGACTTTC.

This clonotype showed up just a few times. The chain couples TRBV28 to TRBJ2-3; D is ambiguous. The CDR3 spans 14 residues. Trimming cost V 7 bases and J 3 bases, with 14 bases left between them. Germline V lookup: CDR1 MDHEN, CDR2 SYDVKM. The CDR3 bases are TGTGCCAGCACCCTTCTTGGGCGTACAGATACGCAGTATTTT. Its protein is CASTLLGRTDTQYF. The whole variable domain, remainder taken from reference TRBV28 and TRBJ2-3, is DVKVTQSSRYLVKRTGEKVFLECVQDMDHENMFWYRQDPGLGLRLIYFSYDVKMKEKGDIPEGYSVSREKKERFSLILESASTNQTSMYLCASTLLGRTDTQYFGPGTRLTVL.

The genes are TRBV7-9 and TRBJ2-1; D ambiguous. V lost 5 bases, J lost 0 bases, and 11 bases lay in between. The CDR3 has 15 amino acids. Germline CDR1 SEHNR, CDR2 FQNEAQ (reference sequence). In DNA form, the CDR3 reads TGTGCCAGCAGCCACAAAAGCCGCTCCTACAATGAGCAGTTCTTC. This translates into CASSHKSRSYNEQFF.

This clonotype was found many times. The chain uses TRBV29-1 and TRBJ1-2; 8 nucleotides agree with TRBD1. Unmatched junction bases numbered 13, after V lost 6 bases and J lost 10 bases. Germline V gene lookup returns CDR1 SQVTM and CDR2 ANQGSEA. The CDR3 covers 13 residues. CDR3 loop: CSVRRQGRVDYTF. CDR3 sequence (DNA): TGCAGCGTCCGCCGACAGGGGAGGGTGGACTACACCTTC.

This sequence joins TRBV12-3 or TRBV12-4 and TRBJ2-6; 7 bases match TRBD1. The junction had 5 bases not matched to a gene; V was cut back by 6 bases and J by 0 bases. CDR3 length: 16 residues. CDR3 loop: CASRGNRGSGANVLTF. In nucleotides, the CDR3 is TGTGCCAGCAGGGGGAACAGGGGCTCTGGGGCCAACGTCCTGACTTTC.